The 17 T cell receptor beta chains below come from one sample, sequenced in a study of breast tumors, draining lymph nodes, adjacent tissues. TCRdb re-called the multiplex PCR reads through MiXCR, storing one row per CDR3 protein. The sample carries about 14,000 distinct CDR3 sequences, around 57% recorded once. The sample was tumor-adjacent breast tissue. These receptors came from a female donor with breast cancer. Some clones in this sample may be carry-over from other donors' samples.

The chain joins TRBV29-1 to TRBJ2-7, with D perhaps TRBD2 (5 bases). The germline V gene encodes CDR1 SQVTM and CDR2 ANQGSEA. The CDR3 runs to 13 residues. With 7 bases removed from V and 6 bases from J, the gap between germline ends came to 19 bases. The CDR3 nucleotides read TGCAGCGCCCCGGACCCCCGAGGGCCCGAGCAGTACTTC. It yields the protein CSAPDPRGPEQYF.

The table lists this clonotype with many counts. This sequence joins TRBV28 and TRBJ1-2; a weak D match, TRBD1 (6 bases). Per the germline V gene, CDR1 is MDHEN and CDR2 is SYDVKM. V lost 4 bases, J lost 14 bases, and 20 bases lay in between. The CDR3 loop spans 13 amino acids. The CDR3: CASSSDRDTPVTF. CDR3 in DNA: TGTGCCAGCAGTTCGGACCGGGACACCCCGGTGACCTTC.

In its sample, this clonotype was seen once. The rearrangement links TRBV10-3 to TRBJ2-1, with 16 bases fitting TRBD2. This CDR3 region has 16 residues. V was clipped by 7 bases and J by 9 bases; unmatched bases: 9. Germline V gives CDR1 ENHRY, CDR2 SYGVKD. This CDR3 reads CAITKGLAGGEGEQFF. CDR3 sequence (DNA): TGTGCCATCACTAAGGGACTAGCGGGAGGGGAGGGTGAGCAGTTCTTC.

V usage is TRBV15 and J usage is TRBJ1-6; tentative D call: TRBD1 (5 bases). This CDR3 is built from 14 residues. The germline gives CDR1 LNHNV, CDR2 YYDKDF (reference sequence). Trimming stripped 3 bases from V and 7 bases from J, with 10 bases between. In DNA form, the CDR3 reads TGTGCCACCAGCAGGGACACTGGAAATTCACCCCTCCACTTT. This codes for CATSRDTGNSPLHF.

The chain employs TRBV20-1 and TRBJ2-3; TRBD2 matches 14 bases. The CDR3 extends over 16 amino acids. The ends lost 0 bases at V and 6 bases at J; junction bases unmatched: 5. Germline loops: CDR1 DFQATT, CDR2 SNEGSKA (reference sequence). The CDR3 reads CSARDPGTSGGDTQYF. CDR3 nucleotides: TGCAGTGCTAGAGATCCGGGGACTAGCGGGGGCGATACGCAGTATTTT.

This CDR3 is CASSLGQNNVLTF. For the CDR3, the DNA is TGCGCCAGCAGCTTGGGACAGAACAACGTCCTGACTTTC. This chain links TRBV5-1 with TRBJ2-6, with D possibly being TRBD1 (5 bases). Trimming shortened V by 0 bases and J by 9 bases, and 7 bases separated the two germline ends. The CDR3 is 13 amino acids. Germline CDR1 and CDR2: SGHRS and YFSETQ.

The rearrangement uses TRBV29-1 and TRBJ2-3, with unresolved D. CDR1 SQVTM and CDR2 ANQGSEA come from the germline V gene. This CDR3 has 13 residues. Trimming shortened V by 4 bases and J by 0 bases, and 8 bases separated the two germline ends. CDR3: CSVVYFSTDTQYF. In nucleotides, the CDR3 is TGCAGCGTTGTTTACTTCAGCACAGATACGCAGTATTTT.

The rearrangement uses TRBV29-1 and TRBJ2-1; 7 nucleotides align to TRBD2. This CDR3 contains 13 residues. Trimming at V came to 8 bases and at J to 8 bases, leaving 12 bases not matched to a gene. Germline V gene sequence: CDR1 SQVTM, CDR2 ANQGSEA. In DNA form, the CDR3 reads TGCAGCTTGGTTCCAGGGAGGGCGTATGAGCAGTTCTTC. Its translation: CSLVPGRAYEQFF.

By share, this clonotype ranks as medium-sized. CDR3 in DNA: TGCAGTGCTAGTCCCCCCGCCGCGCGTCAGCCCCAGCATTTT. Its translation: CSASPPAARQPQHF. The J gene is TRBJ1-5, the V gene TRBV20-1; D ambiguous. The V gene lost 3 bases and the J gene lost 6 bases, with 15 bases spanning the gap. Germline V lookup: CDR1 DFQATT, CDR2 SNEGSKA (reference sequence). This CDR3 comprises 14 residues.

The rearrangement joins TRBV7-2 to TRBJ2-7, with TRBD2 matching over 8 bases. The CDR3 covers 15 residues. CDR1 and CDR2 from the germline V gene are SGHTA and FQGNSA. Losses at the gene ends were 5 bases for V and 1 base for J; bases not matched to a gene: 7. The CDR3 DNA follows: TGTGCCAGCAGCATGTATAGCGGGGCTTCCTACGAGCAGTACTTC. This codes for CASSMYSGASYEQYF.

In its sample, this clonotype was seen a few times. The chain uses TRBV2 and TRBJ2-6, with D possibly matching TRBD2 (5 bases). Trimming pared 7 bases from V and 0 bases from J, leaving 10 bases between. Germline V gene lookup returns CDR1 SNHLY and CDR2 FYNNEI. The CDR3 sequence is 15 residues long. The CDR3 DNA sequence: TGTGCCAGCACTGATACTAGCTCTGGGGCCAACGTCCTGACTTTC. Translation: CASTDTSSGANVLTF.

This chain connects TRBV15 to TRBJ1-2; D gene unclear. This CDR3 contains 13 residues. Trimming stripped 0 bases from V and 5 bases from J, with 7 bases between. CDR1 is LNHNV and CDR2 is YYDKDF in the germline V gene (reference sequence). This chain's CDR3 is CATSRETGYGYTF. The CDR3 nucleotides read TGTGCCACCAGCAGAGAAACTGGGTATGGCTACACCTTC.

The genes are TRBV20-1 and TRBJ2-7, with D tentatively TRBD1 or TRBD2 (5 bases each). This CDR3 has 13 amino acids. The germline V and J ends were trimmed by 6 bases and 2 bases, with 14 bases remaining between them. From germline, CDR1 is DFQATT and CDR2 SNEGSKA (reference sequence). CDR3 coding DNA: TGCAGTGCCCGGGACCCGGGGACCTACGAGCAGTACTTC. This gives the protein CSARDPGTYEQYF.

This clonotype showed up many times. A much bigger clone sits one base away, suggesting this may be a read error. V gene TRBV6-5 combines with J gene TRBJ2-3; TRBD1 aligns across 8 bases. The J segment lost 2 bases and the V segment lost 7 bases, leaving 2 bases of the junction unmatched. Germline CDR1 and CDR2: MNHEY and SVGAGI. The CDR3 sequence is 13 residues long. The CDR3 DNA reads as TGTGCCAGCAAGCAGGGGGCCACAGATACGCAGTATTTT. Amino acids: CASKQGATDTQYF.

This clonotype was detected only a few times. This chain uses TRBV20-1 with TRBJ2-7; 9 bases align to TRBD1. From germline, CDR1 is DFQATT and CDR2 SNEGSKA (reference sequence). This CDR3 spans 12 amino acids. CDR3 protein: CSMDRGGDEQYF. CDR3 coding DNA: TGCAGCATGGACAGGGGTGGCGACGAGCAGTACTTC.

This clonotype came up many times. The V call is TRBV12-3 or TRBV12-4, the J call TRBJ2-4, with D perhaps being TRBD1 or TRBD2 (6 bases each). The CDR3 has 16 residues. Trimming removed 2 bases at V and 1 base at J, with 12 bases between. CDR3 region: CASSLRGGQAKNIQYF. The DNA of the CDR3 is TGTGCCAGCAGTTTAAGAGGGGGGCAGGCCAAAAACATTCAGTACTTC.

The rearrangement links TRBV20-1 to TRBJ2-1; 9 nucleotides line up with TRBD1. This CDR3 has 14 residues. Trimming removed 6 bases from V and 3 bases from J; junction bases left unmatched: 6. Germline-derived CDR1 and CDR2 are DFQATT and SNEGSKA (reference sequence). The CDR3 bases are TGCAGTGCGTCCCGGGACAGGGACTACAATGAGCAGTTCTTC. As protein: CSASRDRDYNEQFF.